This TCR beta chain was obtained from a study of long-term antiretroviral therapy in people with HIV. Across the whole study: The immediate-ART recommendation dates to 2015, and the earliest samples predate it by about a decade.

The authors ran the immunoSEQ assay, v3.0, at survey level. TCRdb keeps only in-frame clones here, not all; method: immunoSEQ multiplex PCR. The table includes about 28,000 clones, approximately 86% detected once. Worth noting for this clone: What it binds is unknown.

Ahead of DNA extraction, samples held about 0.95-10 million cryopreserved PBMC each. Per germline, CDR1 GTSNPN and CDR2 SVGIG (reference sequence). The CDR3 runs 13 residues. After removal of 2 bases from V and 4 bases from J, the junction contained 4 bases not matched to a gene. Broader study findings: Diversity increased after ART yet remained lower than in transplant donor controls.

Sequenced here: unsorted PBMCs, sampled 0.8 years after starting antiretroviral therapy. The chain links TRBV30 to TRBJ1-2; 7 nucleotides match TRBD1. This sequence originates from a woman aged 25 to 39 with HIV. The CDR3 DNA reads TGTGCCTGGAGTCCGGGACAGCTCTATGGCTACACCTTC. Residues: CAWSPGQLYGYTF.